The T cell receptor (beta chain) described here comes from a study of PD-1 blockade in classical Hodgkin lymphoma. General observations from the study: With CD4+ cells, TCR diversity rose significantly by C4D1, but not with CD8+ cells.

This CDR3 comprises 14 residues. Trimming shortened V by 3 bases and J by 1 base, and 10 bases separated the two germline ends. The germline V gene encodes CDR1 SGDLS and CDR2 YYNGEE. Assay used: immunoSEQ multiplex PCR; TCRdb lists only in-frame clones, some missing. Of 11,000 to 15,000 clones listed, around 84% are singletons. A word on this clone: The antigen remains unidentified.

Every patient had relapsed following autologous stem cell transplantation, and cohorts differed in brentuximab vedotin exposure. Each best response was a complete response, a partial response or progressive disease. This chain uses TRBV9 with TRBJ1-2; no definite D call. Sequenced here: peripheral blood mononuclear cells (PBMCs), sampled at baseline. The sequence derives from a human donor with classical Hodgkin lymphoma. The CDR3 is CASSDYNSNYGYTF. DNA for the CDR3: TGTGCCAGCAGCGACTATAACAGTAACTATGGCTACACCTTC. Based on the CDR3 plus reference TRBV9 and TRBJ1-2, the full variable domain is DSGVTQTPKHLITATGQRVTLRCSPRSGDLSVYWYQQSLDQGLQFLIQYYNGEERAKGNILERFSAQQFPDLHSELNLSSLELGDSALYFCASSDYNSNYGYTFGSGTRLTVV.